This passage covers 6 T cell receptor beta chains from one sample sequenced in a study of blood T cell repertoires in COVID-19 (dated by TCRdb to about 2020). Preparation of the library involved the immunoSEQ multiplex PCR assay. TCRdb limited this immuneACCESS table to in-frame rearrangements with V and J called. A share of clones is missing; checked studies link under half to unresolved V genes, and the rest is unexplained. The sample data list tens of thousands of clones, and about 86% of these were observed just once. The top ten constitute approximately 60% of the sample. Sequencing was performed on peripheral blood. The receptor set was obtained from a man aged 65-85 years with acute or convalescent COVID-19.

This chain uses TRBV19 with TRBJ2-7, with 7 bases identical to TRBD2. Germline-derived CDR1 and CDR2 are LNHDA and SQIVND (reference sequence). The V segment lost 3 bases and the J segment 2 bases; nucleotides outside the gene matches: 10. This CDR3 region has 16 residues. The CDR3 DNA reads TGTGCCAGTAGTATTTCGGGAGCGGGGAGTACCTACGAGCAGTACTTC. Protein product: CASSISGAGSTYEQYF.

This clone was seen once. The chain has TRBV7-2 and TRBJ2-2, with a possible D match to TRBD2 (5 bases). CDR1 and CDR2 (germline): SGHTA, FQGNSA. The germline V and J ends were trimmed by 5 bases and 3 bases, with 13 bases remaining between them. CDR3 length: 15 residues. CDR3 DNA sequence: TGTGCCAGCAGCCGCGGACTCTCTTACACCGGGGAGCTGTTTTTT. Its protein product is CASSRGLSYTGELFF.

The chain recombines TRBV2 with TRBJ1-2; TRBD1 aligns across 12 bases. This CDR3 comprises 16 residues. V lost 7 bases to trimming and J lost 4 bases; unmatched junction nucleotides: 10. The germline gives CDR1 SNHLY, CDR2 FYNNEI. This chain's CDR3 is CASKGTGGGRSYGYTF. The CDR3 DNA reads as TGTGCCAGCAAGGGGACAGGGGGCGGCCGTAGCTATGGCTACACCTTC.

The chain employs TRBV9 and TRBJ2-1; TRBD2 is a possible D gene (7 bases). The CDR3 length is 17 residues. CDR1 and CDR2 from the germline V gene are SGDLS and YYNGEE. The ends were cut back, 0 bases at V and 5 bases at J, with 18 bases in the middle. The CDR3 here is CASSVALYGEGDNEQFF. The DNA for the CDR3 is TGTGCCAGCAGCGTAGCTCTTTATGGGGAGGGGGACAATGAGCAGTTCTTC.

The chain recombines TRBV27 with TRBJ2-1; D may be TRBD2 (5 bases). There are 14 residues in the CDR3. V dropped 0 bases and J dropped 10 bases, with 13 bases sitting between them. Germline V gene data show CDR1 as MNHEY and CDR2 as SMNVEV (reference sequence). CDR3 loop: CASSLSNLAREQFF. CDR3 DNA: TGTGCCAGCAGTTTATCAAACCTAGCCCGCGAGCAGTTCTTC.

The V and J genes are TRBV28 and TRBJ1-2; possibly TRBD1 for D (5 bases). Germline V gene lookup returns CDR1 MDHEN and CDR2 SYDVKM. The germline V and J ends were trimmed by 7 bases and 1 base, with 19 bases remaining between them. This CDR3 contains 16 residues. The CDR3: CASTPGGGVINYGYTF. For the CDR3, the DNA is TGTGCCAGCACTCCCGGCGGGGGAGTTATTAACTATGGCTACACCTTC.